Listed below are T cell receptor beta chains from one sample, sequenced in a study of metastatic and nonmetastatic thyroid tumors. TCRdb re-analyzed the PCR reads through MiXCR. This repertoire shows around 65,000 clones, 13% to 15% found once; its top ten account for just over 6.5%. What was sequenced was blood. The receptor set was obtained from a male donor with papillary thyroid cancer or a benign thyroid nodule (not recorded which). Some clones in this sample may be carry-over from other donors' samples. CDR3s include the opening cysteine and the closing phenylalanine or tryptophan. The D gene is left open where the match is weak. Clone size is stated in some rows and not others, as once, few, many or a class when expanded.

v_gene	d_gene	abundance	j_gene	CDR3aa	CDR3nt
TRBV3-1	TRBD1	many	TRBJ1-2	CASSPLYRGRSYGYTF	TGTGCCAGCAGCCCCTTGTACAGGGGACGGAGCTATGGCTACACCTTC
TRBV29-1	NA	many	TRBJ1-4	CSVRRDNEKLFF	TGCAGCGTCCGACGTGATAATGAAAAACTGTTTTTT
TRBV2	NA	many	TRBJ2-1	CASSAGLPSYNEQFF	TGTGCCAGCAGTGCGGGACTCCCCTCCTACAATGAGCAGTTCTTC
TRBV11-2	TRBD2	NA	TRBJ2-7	CASSLGLAGSRALYEQYF	TGTGCCAGCAGCTTAGGACTAGCGGGCTCTCGGGCCCTCTACGAGCAGTACTTC
TRBV5-4	TRBD2	many	TRBJ2-7	CASSQGTSGRGEQYF	TGTGCCAGCAGCCAGGGGACTAGCGGGAGGGGCGAGCAGTACTTC
TRBV11-2	NA	many	TRBJ1-1	CASSLSGGLAFF	TGTGCCAGCAGCCTATCCGGAGGTTTAGCTTTCTTT
TRBV28	TRBD2	many	TRBJ2-6	CASSSAGVSGANVLTF	TGTGCCAGCAGTTCAGCGGGGGTCTCTGGGGCCAACGTCCTGACTTTC
TRBV6-5	NA	NA	TRBJ1-5	CASSYFAYSNQPQHF	TGTGCCAGCAGTTATTTTGCGTATAGCAATCAGCCCCAGCATTTT
TRBV10-1	NA	few	TRBJ2-7	CASTESTGGLSYEQYF	TGCGCCAGCACTGAGTCAACGGGGGGCCTCTCCTACGAGCAGTACTTC
TRBV6-1	NA	NA	TRBJ2-1	CASSGSPGNEQFF	TGTGCCAGCAGTGGGTCTCCTGGGAATGAGCAGTTCTTC
TRBV5-1	TRBD1	many	TRBJ1-2	CASSLGATGGRGYTF	TGCGCCAGCAGCTTGGGAGCGACAGGGGGGCGCGGCTACACCTTC
TRBV12-3/TRBV12-4	NA	many	TRBJ1-2	CASSFGDISYGYTF	TGTGCCAGCAGTTTCGGGGACATTTCCTATGGCTACACCTTC
TRBV24-1	NA	few	TRBJ1-5	CARGGRGNQPQHF	TGTGCCCGGGGGGGAAGGGGCAATCAGCCCCAGCATTTT
TRBV5-1	NA	NA	TRBJ2-3	CASRIMWGEGTYTQYF	TGCGCCAGCAGGATCATGTGGGGCGAGGGGACATATACGCAGTATTTT
TRBV4-3	NA	many	TRBJ2-5	CASSPEGRDQETQYF	TGCGCCAGCAGCCCAGAGGGCAGGGACCAAGAGACCCAGTACTTC
TRBV20-1	NA	NA	TRBJ2-3	CSARNLDSGYDTQYF	TGCAGTGCTAGGAACCTGGACAGTGGTTATGATACGCAGTATTTT
TRBV4-1	NA	many	TRBJ1-2	CASSQGRARVNYGYTF	TGCGCCAGCAGCCAAGGGAGGGCCAGGGTAAACTATGGCTACACCTTC
TRBV27	NA	many	TRBJ1-5	CASSLLWAPSNQPQHF	TGTGCCAGCAGTCTGCTCTGGGCCCCTAGCAATCAGCCCCAGCATTTT
TRBV6-1	TRBD2	many	TRBJ2-6	CASSEYSSAGVFGANVLTF	TGTGCCAGCAGTGAATACTCGTCGGCGGGAGTATTTGGGGCCAACGTCCTGACTTTC
TRBV6-1	NA	NA	TRBJ2-7	CASTEGGFEQYF	TGTGCCAGCACCGAAGGCGGTTTTGAGCAGTACTTC
TRBV6-4	NA	few	TRBJ2-1	CASGDSIVDEQFF	TGTGCCAGCGGTGACTCGATCGTGGATGAGCAGTTCTTC
TRBV12-3/TRBV12-4	TRBD2	many	TRBJ2-7	CASSLGTSGEQYF	TGTGCCAGCAGTCTCGGGACTAGCGGGGAGCAGTACTTC
TRBV9	TRBD1	many	TRBJ1-4	CASSETGGSEKLFF	TGTGCCAGCAGCGAGACAGGGGGTTCTGAAAAACTGTTTTTT
TRBV6-2/TRBV6-3	TRBD1	NA	TRBJ2-7	CASRPTWDRLGGEQYF	TGTGCCAGCAGACCCACGTGGGACAGGTTAGGAGGCGAGCAGTACTTC
TRBV6-4	NA	few	TRBJ2-1	CASSDSTNNEQFF	TGTGCCAGCAGTGACTCGACCAACAATGAGCAGTTCTTC
TRBV7-3	NA	many	TRBJ2-3	CASSLMAGASTDTQYF	TGTGCCAGCAGCTTAATGGCAGGGGCTAGCACAGATACGCAGTATTTT
TRBV15	NA	NA	TRBJ2-5	CATSSVAGETQYF	TGTGCCACCAGCAGTGTGGCGGGAGAGACCCAGTACTTC
TRBV7-3	NA	many	TRBJ2-1	CASSLKGSFNEQFF	TGTGCCAGCAGCTTAAAAGGCAGTTTCAATGAGCAGTTCTTC
TRBV6-2/TRBV6-3	NA	few	TRBJ2-7	CASNIWRSGYEQYF	TGTGCCAGCAATATATGGAGATCAGGCTACGAGCAGTACTTC
TRBV6-2/TRBV6-3	TRBD2	NA	TRBJ2-2	CARSYGSSGNTGELFF	TGTGCCAGAAGTTATGGTTCTAGCGGGAACACCGGGGAGCTGTTTTTT
TRBV6-1	NA	NA	TRBJ1-1	CASRAIMNTEDFF	TGTGCCAGCAGGGCGATCATGAACACTGAAGATTTCTTT
TRBV14	NA	many	TRBJ1-3	CASSQVVAGNTIYF	TGTGCCAGCAGCCAAGTTGTGGCTGGAAACACCATATATTTT
TRBV27	NA	many	TRBJ2-1	CASSLFPNEQFF	TGTGCCAGCAGTTTATTTCCTAATGAGCAGTTCTTC
TRBV28	NA	few	TRBJ2-7	CAISTGSERNYEQYF	TGTGCCATCAGTACAGGTTCCGAACGCAACTACGAGCAGTACTTC
TRBV14	TRBD1	many	TRBJ1-2	CASSTGQGYGYTF	TGTGCCAGCAGCACGGGACAGGGCTATGGCTACACCTTC
TRBV28	TRBD1	many	TRBJ1-1	CATQLQGALAFF	TGTGCCACCCAACTACAGGGGGCGCTGGCTTTCTTT
TRBV20-1	TRBD2	many	TRBJ2-1	CSALSGIYNNEQFF	TGCAGTGCCCTTAGCGGGATTTATAACAATGAGCAGTTCTTC
TRBV4-1	NA	NA	TRBJ2-3	CASSTPWGDTQYF	TGCGCCAGCAGCACGCCCTGGGGCGATACGCAGTATTTT
TRBV10-3	NA	many	TRBJ2-5	CAISETTYVQETQYF	TGTGCCATCAGTGAAACGACATACGTACAAGAGACCCAGTACTTC
TRBV7-2	NA	NA	TRBJ2-7	CASSRDSSYEQYF	TGTGCCAGCAGCCGGGATTCCTCGTACGAGCAGTACTTC
TRBV5-1	NA	many	TRBJ2-5	CASSLRWGDETQYF	TGCGCCAGCAGCCTCCGCTGGGGGGACGAGACCCAGTACTTC
TRBV27	TRBD2	NA	TRBJ2-5	CATFPAGVNETQYF	TGTGCCACCTTTCCAGCGGGGGTAAATGAGACCCAGTACTTC
TRBV13	NA	many	TRBJ2-2	CASSFPNTGELFF	TGTGCCAGCAGCTTCCCCAACACCGGGGAGCTGTTTTTT
TRBV7-3	NA	many	TRBJ2-3	CASSPTGTDTQYF	TGTGCCAGCAGCCCGACAGGTACAGATACGCAGTATTTT
TRBV20-1	TRBD1	many	TRBJ1-1	CSALDRDTEAFF	TGCAGTGCTCTGGACAGGGACACTGAAGCTTTCTTT
TRBV7-2	NA	many	TRBJ1-6	CASLVEGSPNSPLHF	TGTGCCAGCCTCGTAGAAGGGTCTCCGAATTCACCCCTCCACTTT
TRBV7-6	TRBD2	many	TRBJ2-3	CASSLGTSGSTDTQYF	TGTGCCAGCAGCTTGGGGACTAGCGGAAGCACAGATACGCAGTATTTT
TRBV27	NA	few	TRBJ2-2	CASGLEGARGTGQLFF	TGTGCCAGCGGTCTGGAGGGGGCTAGAGGGACCGGGCAGCTGTTTTTT
TRBV20-1	TRBD1	many	TRBJ1-6	CSAPTQGAMDSPLHF	TGCAGTGCCCCGACACAGGGGGCAATGGATTCACCCCTCCACTTT
TRBV19	NA	many	TRBJ2-3	CASRSGSSTDTQYF	TGTGCCAGTAGATCGGGCAGCAGCACAGATACGCAGTATTTT
TRBV5-6	TRBD1	NA	TRBJ2-1	CASSSDRGSYNEQFF	TGTGCCAGCAGCTCGGACAGGGGTTCCTACAATGAGCAGTTCTTC
TRBV19	TRBD1	many	TRBJ2-1	CASSIGTGQGVYNEQFF	TGTGCCAGTAGTATAGGGACGGGACAGGGGGTTTACAATGAGCAGTTCTTC
TRBV4-2	NA	many	TRBJ2-2	CASSQASGLITGELFF	TGTGCCAGCAGCCAAGCAAGCGGACTTATCACCGGGGAGCTGTTTTTT
TRBV12-3/TRBV12-4	TRBD2	many	TRBJ2-1	CASKLKGLAAYNEQFF	TGTGCCAGCAAACTTAAGGGACTAGCGGCTTACAATGAGCAGTTCTTC
TRBV30	NA	many	TRBJ2-5	CAWSVPGTQYF	TGTGCCTGGAGTGTACCGGGGACCCAGTACTTC
TRBV20-1	TRBD1	many	TRBJ1-2	CSASLDRVYGYTF	TGCAGTGCTTCCCTGGACAGGGTCTATGGCTACACCTTC